This entry lists 6 T cell receptor beta chains sequenced from one sample in a study of T-cell reconstitution after alpha-beta-depleted transplantation in children. A library of TCRbeta sequences, prepared with unique molecular identifiers, was generated. TCRdb re-called the PCR reads with MiXCR, one entry per CDR3 protein. This sample carries about 410,000 distinct CDR3 sequences, roughly 20% of them seen once, and the ten largest clones take 3% to 4%. The sample consisted of PBMCs from the stem cell graft donor, taken from the stem cell graft. All receptors come from a human donor who donated a stem cell graft to a child with acute myeloid leukemia.

The V call is TRBV5-1, the J call TRBJ2-1; TRBD2 aligns across 10 bases. The CDR3 length is 17 residues. The ends lost 6 bases at V and 1 base at J; junction bases unmatched: 10. In germline, CDR1 is SGHRS, CDR2 YFSETQ. The CDR3 region is CASTRTSGSKSYNEQFF. The CDR3 coding sequence is TGCGCCAGCACCAGGACTAGCGGAAGTAAGTCCTACAATGAGCAGTTCTTC.

The V and J genes are TRBV21-1 and TRBJ2-1; TRBD2 is taken as the D call from the table, unchecked against the DNA. TRBV21-1 is an annotated pseudogene. The CDR3 covers 16 residues. DNA for the CDR3: TGTGCCAGCAGCAAACCGGGACTAGGTAACTACAATGAGCAGTTCTTC. This encodes CASSKPGLGNYNEQFF.

The genes are TRBV12-3 or TRBV12-4 and TRBJ2-7, with TRBD1 matching 11 bases. This CDR3 region has 13 residues. The V gene end was trimmed by 8 bases and the J gene end by 4 bases; junction bases not matched to a gene: 4. CDR3 bases: TGTGCCAGCGGGACAGGGGGTTTGTACGAGCAGTACTTC. This translates into CASGTGGLYEQYF.

In its sample, this clonotype was seen a few times. The chain employs TRBV7-9 and TRBJ2-3; tentative D call: TRBD1 (6 bases). Between the trimmed V and J ends, which lost 7 bases and 0 bases, there was a span of 11 bases. Germline CDR1 is SEHNR and CDR2 is FQNEAQ (reference sequence). The CDR3 is 14 residues long. The CDR3 region has the DNA TGTGCCAGCAACAGGGCTCGAAGCACAGATACGCAGTATTTT. It encodes CASNRARSTDTQYF.

This chain joins TRBV7-3 and TRBJ2-7, with unresolved D. Per germline, CDR1 SGHTA and CDR2 FQGTGA. V was cut by 0 bases and J by 1 base, with 7 bases left in between. The CDR3 runs 14 residues. Here the CDR3 DNA reads TGTGCCAGCAGCTTAACTCCGGGTTCCTACGAGCAGTACTTC. It encodes CASSLTPGSYEQYF.

The V and J genes are TRBV2 and TRBJ2-7; no reliable D call. The length of the CDR3 is 15 residues. Trimming removed 4 bases at V and 3 bases at J, with 16 bases between. Germline loops: CDR1 SNHLY, CDR2 FYNNEI. CDR3 residues: CASSAGSLYVYEQYF. The CDR3, as DNA: TGTGCCAGCAGTGCGGGCAGCCTTTACGTCTACGAGCAGTACTTC.